These T cell receptor beta chains were read from a single sample in a study of T cell responses to AZD1222 COVID-19 vaccine. Some clones are missing from TCRdb's copy, which holds only in-frame ones; the method was immunoSEQ multiplex PCR. The sample contains some 130,000 clones, over 90% of which appear only once. The sequencing here drew on peripheral blood, taken on day 0 of AZD1222 vaccination. These receptors all stem from an adult in good health. CDR3s include the opening cysteine and the closing phenylalanine or tryptophan. Fields, in order: J gene, V gene, CDR3 protein.

TRBJ1-2 TRBV18 CASSPTGGSPNYGYTF
TRBJ2-2 TRBV30 CAWSPTRANTGELFF
TRBJ2-6 TRBV3-1/TRBV3-2 CASSPWAGNSGANVLTF
TRBJ1-5 TRBV2 CASKGQGISNQPQHF
TRBJ1-1 TRBV5-1 CASSLFLQGSGTEAFF
TRBJ1-2 TRBV25-1 CASSEYRAGQGGYTF
TRBJ1-6 TRBV7-9 CASSYLQGINSPLHF
TRBJ2-2 TRBV5-5 CASSLFYRGSNTGELFF
TRBJ2-7 TRBV6-6 CASSSGGGKTYEQYF
TRBJ1-2 TRBV6-5 CASRHLDYGYTF
TRBJ1-3 TRBV11-2 CASSLDYGADTIYF
TRBJ2-3 TRBV5-8 CASSSGTLGGTDTQYF
TRBJ1-5 TRBV6-6 CASSPRTGRQPQHF
TRBJ1-6 TRBV5-1 CASSLGSSYNSPLHF
TRBJ2-1 TRBV2 CASTPFRVLDNEQFF
TRBJ1-6 TRBV27 CASTALRRPNSPLHF
TRBJ1-1 TRBV9 CASSPPGTANTEAFF
TRBJ1-2 TRBV29-1 CSAVDRVHGYTF
TRBJ1-5 TRBV6-1 CASSEARGGWSNQPQHF
TRBJ1-5 TRBV5-1 CASSVTGGSNQPQHF
TRBJ2-3 TRBV7-8 CASSQSRGITDTQYF
TRBJ2-2 TRBV18 CASSPPATGGRTGELFF
TRBJ2-5 TRBV12-3/TRBV12-4 CASSSAGWETQYF
TRBJ2-1 TRBV10-1 CAPLKRSSYNEQFF
TRBJ1-5 TRBV19 CASTDVPIGNQPQHF
TRBJ1-1 TRBV5-8 CASRPSDTEAFF
TRBJ2-1 TRBV19 CASSIIATEYNEQFF
TRBJ1-5 TRBV23-1 CASSRLGRVNQPQHF
TRBJ2-2 TRBV9 CASSVPSGELFF
TRBJ1-1 TRBV18 CASSWDSNTEAFF
TRBJ1-1 TRBV5-1 CASSLSGGNTEAFF
TRBJ2-1 TRBV3-1/TRBV3-2 CASSQESDEQFF
TRBJ2-5 TRBV5-4 CASSLQGLQETQYF
TRBJ2-7 TRBV10-3 CAISGGSEISYEQYF
TRBJ1-5 TRBV6-4 CASSKPSGGDTNQPQHF
TRBJ2-5 TRBV7-9 CASSAGTKTQYF
TRBJ1-6 TRBV30 CAWRGQVENSPLHF
TRBJ1-6 TRBV7-6 CASSLSQGDSPLHF
TRBJ2-3 TRBV9 CASSVGPDTDTQYF
TRBJ2-6 TRBV18 CASSPRGSGANVLTF
TRBJ1-2 TRBV3-1/TRBV3-2 CASRLLQGNGGYTF
TRBJ1-1 TRBV5-4 CASSLQTLMNTEAFF
TRBJ1-4 TRBV15 CATSRESPGTFGEKLFF
TRBJ1-4 TRBV6-5 CASAPGGTNEKLFF
TRBJ1-6 TRBV7-6 CASTLMPFNSPLHF
TRBJ1-5 TRBV19 CASSIDSFGGVVNQPQHF
TRBJ1-2 TRBV3-1/TRBV3-2 CASSQGRTGADGYTF
TRBJ1-4 TRBV2 CASSDRDRGLGTNEKLFF
TRBJ1-5 TRBV5-6 CASSLGGGRPNQPQHF
TRBJ1-2 TRBV30 CAWSATGTYVYGYTF
TRBJ1-4 TRBV2 CASSEQGATNEKLFF
TRBJ1-1 TRBV7-9 CASSSLQGRAFF
TRBJ1-2 TRBV3-1/TRBV3-2 CASSQDNGYTF
TRBJ1-1 TRBV19 CASSTDLREKAFF
TRBJ1-1 TRBV5-6 CASSLARNTEAFF